This is a list of T cell receptor beta chains from one sample in a study of T cells in Graves' hyperthyroidism and ophthalmopathy. One entry per CDR3 protein, called by TCRdb with MiXCR from the multiplex PCR reads. This sample carries around 300,000 distinct CDR3 sequences, roughly 20% of them seen once, and the ten largest clones take 39%. Sequencing was done on a sample of blood. These receptors were collected from a man aged 45 to 65 with Graves' ophthalmopathy. Both conserved end residues are part of each CDR3. D genes are given only for firm matches.

j_call	d_call	v_call	cdr3_aa
TRBJ2-7	TRBD1	TRBV28	CASSWDREIYEQYF
TRBJ1-4	TRBD1	TRBV25-1	CASSKEGQGWEKLFF
TRBJ2-5	-	TRBV9	CASSPQGYHKETQYF
TRBJ2-7	TRBD2	TRBV20-1	CSARDPTGGGYEQYF
TRBJ2-7	-	TRBV5-1	CASRETTASVSYEQYF
TRBJ2-7	-	TRBV6-2/TRBV6-3	CASSYGKYEQYF
TRBJ1-5	TRBD1	TRBV2	CASRLDRTGNQPQHF
TRBJ2-6	-	TRBV6-1	CASSDSEGANVLTF
TRBJ1-1	TRBD1	TRBV6-5	CASSYSRGGGTEAFF
TRBJ2-1	TRBD2	TRBV12-3/TRBV12-4	CASSLTSVGDEQFF
TRBJ2-7	TRBD1	TRBV3-1	CASSPLEGGGEQYF
TRBJ2-6	TRBD2	TRBV12-3/TRBV12-4	CASSRRLAGASGANALTF
TRBJ2-2	TRBD1	TRBV12-3/TRBV12-4	CASRAGGFNTGELFF
TRBJ2-3	TRBD1	TRBV28	CASGGQGILSDTQYF
TRBJ1-1	-	TRBV28	CASSFGRGTTEAFF
TRBJ2-3	TRBD2	TRBV28	CASSLGTSGSDTQYF
TRBJ1-4	TRBD1	TRBV28	CASTHRGPGEKLFF
TRBJ1-1	-	TRBV6-4	CASSDNWGTEAFF
TRBJ2-7	-	TRBV20-1	CSARGGMSYEQYF
TRBJ2-5	TRBD1	TRBV5-6	CASSMDRGKETQYF
TRBJ1-2	-	TRBV3-1	CASSYGQSYTF
TRBJ2-6	-	TRBV11-1	CASSRASGANVLTF
TRBJ1-5	TRBD1	TRBV20-1	CSANRDSMKPQHF
TRBJ2-5	-	TRBV12-3/TRBV12-4	CASSSYQGSPETQYF
TRBJ2-2	-	TRBV20-1	CSARDLLRGMAGELFF
TRBJ2-3	-	TRBV30	CAWSVDGDTQYF
TRBJ2-3	TRBD2	TRBV27	CASSGQREGRPTQYF
TRBJ2-5	-	TRBV30	CAWSVGQVKETQYF
TRBJ2-7	-	TRBV27	CASSWPEEYF
TRBJ2-6	-	TRBV12-3/TRBV12-4	CASSSSPGANVLTF
TRBJ2-2	-	TRBV24-1	CATSAGNTGELFF
TRBJ2-5	-	TRBV20-1	CSAREGRQETQYF
TRBJ2-1	-	TRBV12-3/TRBV12-4	CASRAGTFSSYNEQFF
TRBJ1-3	-	TRBV4-1	CASTRQYRSGNTIYF
TRBJ2-2	TRBD2	TRBV20-1	CSARGFNWAGEHTGELFF
TRBJ2-7	-	TRBV30	CAWSLLRGTEQYF
TRBJ2-7	TRBD2	TRBV20-1	CAGTSGSYEQYF
TRBJ1-3	-	TRBV5-1	CASARESSGNTIYF
TRBJ2-5	TRBD1	TRBV24-1	CATSDSGTGHSETQYF
TRBJ2-7	TRBD1	TRBV2	CASRDSYEQYF